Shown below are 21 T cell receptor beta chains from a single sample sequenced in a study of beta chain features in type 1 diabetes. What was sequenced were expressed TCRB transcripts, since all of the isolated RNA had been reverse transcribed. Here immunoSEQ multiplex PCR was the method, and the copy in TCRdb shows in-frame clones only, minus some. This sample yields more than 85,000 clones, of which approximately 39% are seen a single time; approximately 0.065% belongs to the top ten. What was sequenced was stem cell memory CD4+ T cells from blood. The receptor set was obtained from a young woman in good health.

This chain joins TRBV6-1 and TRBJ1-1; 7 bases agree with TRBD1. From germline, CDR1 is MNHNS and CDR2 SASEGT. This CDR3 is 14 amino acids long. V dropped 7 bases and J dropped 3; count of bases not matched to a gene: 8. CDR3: CASIYRDSYTEAFF. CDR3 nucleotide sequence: TGTGCCAGCATTTATCGGGACAGCTACACTGAAGCTTTCTTT.

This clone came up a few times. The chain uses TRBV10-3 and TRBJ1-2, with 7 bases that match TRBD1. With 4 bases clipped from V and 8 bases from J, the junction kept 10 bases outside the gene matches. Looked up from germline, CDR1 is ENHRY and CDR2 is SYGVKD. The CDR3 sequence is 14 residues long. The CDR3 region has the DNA TGTGCCATCAGTGCCCCAACAGGGGCTCGCGGCTACACCTTC. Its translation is CAISAPTGARGYTF.

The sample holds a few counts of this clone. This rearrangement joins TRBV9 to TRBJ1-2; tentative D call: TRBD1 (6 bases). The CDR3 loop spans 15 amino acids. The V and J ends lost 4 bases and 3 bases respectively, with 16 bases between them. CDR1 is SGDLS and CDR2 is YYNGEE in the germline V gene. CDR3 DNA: TGTGCCAGCAGCCTAAAACAGGGCCGCGACTATGGCTACACCTTC. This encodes CASSLKQGRDYGYTF. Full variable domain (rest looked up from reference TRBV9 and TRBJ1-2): DSGVTQTPKHLITATGQRVTLRCSPRSGDLSVYWYQQSLDQGLQFLIQYYNGEERAKGNILERFSAQQFPDLHSELNLSSLELGDSALYFCASSLKQGRDYGYTFGSGTRLTVV.

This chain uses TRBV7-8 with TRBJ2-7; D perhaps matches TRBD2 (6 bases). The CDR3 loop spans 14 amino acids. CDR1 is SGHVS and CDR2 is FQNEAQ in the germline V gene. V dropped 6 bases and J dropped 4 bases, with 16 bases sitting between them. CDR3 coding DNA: TGTGCCAGCAGAGAAGGCGGGGTCCCTTACGAGCAGTACTTC. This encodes CASREGGVPYEQYF.

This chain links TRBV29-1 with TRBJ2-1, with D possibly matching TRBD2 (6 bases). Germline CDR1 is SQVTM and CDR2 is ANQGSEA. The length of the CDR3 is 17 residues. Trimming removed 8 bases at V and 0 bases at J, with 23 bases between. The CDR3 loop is CSLVGGAGPRSYNEQFF. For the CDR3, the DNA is TGCAGCCTGGTGGGGGGAGCCGGGCCCCGCTCCTACAATGAGCAGTTCTTC.

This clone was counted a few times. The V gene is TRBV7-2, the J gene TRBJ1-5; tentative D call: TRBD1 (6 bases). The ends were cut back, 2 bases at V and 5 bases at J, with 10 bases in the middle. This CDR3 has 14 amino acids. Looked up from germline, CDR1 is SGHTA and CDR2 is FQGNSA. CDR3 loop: CASSLSGVDQPQHF. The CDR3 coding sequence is TGTGCCAGCAGCTTATCAGGGGTGGATCAGCCCCAGCATTTT.

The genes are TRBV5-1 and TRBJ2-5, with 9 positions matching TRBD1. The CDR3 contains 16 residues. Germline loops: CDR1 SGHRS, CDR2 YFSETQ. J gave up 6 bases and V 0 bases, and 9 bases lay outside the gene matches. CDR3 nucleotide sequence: TGCGCCAGCAGCTTGGGGCTCGGGACAGGGCTACAGACCCAGTACTTC. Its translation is CASSLGLGTGLQTQYF.

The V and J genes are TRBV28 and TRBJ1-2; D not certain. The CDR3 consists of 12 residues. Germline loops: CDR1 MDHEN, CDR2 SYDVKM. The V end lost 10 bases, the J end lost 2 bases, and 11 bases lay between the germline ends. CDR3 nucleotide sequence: TGTGCCACCTTCAGGATGAACTATGGCTACACCTTC. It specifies CATFRMNYGYTF.

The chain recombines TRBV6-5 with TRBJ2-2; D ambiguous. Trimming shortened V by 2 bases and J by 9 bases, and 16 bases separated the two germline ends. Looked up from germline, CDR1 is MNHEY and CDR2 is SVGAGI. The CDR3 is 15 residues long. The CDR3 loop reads CASSYMVERHRELFF. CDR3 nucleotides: TGTGCCAGCAGTTACATGGTAGAGAGACACCGGGAGCTGTTTTTT.

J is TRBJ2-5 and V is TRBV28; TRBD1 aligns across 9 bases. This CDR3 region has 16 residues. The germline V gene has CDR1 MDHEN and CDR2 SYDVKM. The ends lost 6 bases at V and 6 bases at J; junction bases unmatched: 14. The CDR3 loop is CASSSARTGVRKTQYF. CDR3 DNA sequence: TGTGCCAGCAGCTCTGCTCGGACAGGGGTCCGAAAGACCCAGTACTTC. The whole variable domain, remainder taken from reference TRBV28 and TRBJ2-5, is DVKVTQSSRYLVKRTGEKVFLECVQDMDHENMFWYRQDPGLGLRLIYFSYDVKMKEKGDIPEGYSVSREKKERFSLILESASTNQTSMYLCASSSARTGVRKTQYFGPGTRLLVL.

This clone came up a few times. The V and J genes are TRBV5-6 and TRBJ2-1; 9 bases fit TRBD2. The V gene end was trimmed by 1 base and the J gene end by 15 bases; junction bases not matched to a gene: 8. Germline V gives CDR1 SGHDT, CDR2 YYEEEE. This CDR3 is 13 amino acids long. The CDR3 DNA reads TGTGCCAGCAGCTTGTGGACTAGCGTTGTCCCGTTCTTC. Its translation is CASSLWTSVVPFF.

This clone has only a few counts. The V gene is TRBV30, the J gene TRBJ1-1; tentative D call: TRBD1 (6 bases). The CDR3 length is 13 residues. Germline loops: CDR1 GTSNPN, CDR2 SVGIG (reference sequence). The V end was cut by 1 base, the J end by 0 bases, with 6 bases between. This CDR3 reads CAWSAGVNTEAFF. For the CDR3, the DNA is TGTGCCTGGAGTGCAGGGGTGAACACTGAAGCTTTCTTT.

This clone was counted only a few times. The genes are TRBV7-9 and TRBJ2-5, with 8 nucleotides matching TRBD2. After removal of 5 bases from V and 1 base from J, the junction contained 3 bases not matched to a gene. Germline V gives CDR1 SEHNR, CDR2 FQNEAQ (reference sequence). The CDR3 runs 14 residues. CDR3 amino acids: CASSRGTSQETQYF. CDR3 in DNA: TGTGCCAGCAGCCGTGGGACTAGCCAAGAGACCCAGTACTTC. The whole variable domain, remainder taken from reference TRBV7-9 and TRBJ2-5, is DTGVSQNPRHKITKRGQNVTFRCDPISEHNRLYWYRQTLGQGPEFLTYFQNEAQLEKSRLLSDRFSAERPKGSFSTLEIQRTEQGDSAMYLCASSRGTSQETQYFGPGTRLLVL.

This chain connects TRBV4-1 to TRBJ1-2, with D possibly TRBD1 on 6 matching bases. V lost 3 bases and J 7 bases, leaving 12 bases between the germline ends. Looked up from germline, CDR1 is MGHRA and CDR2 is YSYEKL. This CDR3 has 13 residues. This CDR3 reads CASSQTGRGGYTF. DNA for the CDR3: TGCGCCAGCAGCCAGACAGGAAGAGGTGGCTACACCTTC.

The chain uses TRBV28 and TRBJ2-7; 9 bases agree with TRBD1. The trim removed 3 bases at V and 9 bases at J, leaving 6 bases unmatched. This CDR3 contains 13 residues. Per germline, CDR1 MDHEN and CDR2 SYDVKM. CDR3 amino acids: CASSFGTGTGQYF. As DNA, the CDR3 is TGTGCCAGCAGTTTCGGGACAGGGACGGGGCAGTACTTC.

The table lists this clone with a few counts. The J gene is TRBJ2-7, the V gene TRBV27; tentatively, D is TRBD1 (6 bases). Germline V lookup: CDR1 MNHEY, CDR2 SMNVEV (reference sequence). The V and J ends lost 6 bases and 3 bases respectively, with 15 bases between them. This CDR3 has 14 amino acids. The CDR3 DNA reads TGTGCCAGCAGCCTAAAGTCACAGGGCTACGAGCAGTACTTC. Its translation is CASSLKSQGYEQYF.

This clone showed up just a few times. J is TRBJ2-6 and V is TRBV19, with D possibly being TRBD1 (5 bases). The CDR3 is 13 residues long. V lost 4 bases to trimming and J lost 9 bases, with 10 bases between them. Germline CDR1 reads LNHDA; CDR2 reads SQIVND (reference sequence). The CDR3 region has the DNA TGTGCCAGTAGTACCAGGGTTGGCAACGTCCTGACTTTC. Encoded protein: CASSTRVGNVLTF.

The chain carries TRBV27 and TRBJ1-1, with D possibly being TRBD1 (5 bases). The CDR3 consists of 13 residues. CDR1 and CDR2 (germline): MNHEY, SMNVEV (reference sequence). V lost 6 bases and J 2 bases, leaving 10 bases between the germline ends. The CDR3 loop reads CASRPRANTEAFF. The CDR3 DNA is TGTGCCAGCAGACCCAGGGCTAACACTGAAGCTTTCTTT.

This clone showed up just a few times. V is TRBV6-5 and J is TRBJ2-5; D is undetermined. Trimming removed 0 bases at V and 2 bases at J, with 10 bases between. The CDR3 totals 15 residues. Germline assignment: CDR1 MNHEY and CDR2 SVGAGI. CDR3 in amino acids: CASSYSAGPQETQYF. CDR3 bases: TGTGCCAGCAGTTACTCGGCAGGTCCTCAAGAGACCCAGTACTTC.

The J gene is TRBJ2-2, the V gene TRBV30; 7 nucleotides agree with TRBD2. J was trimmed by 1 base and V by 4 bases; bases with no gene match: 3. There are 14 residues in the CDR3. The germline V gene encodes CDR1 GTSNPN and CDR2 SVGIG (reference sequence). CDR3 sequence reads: CAWNRGENTGELFF. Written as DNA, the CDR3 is TGTGCCTGGAATCGGGGGGAGAACACCGGGGAGCTGTTTTTT. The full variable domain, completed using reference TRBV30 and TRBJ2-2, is SQTIHQWPATLVQPVGSPLSLECTVEGTSNPNLYWYRQAAGRGLQLLFYSVGIGQISSEVPQNLSASRPQDRQFILSSKKLLLSDSGFYLCAWNRGENTGELFFGEGSRLTVL.

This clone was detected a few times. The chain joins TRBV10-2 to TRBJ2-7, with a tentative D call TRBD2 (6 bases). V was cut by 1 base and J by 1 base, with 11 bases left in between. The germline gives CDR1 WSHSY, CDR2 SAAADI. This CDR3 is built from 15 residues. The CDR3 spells CASSEWESGSYEQYF. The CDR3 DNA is TGCGCCAGCAGTGAGTGGGAGAGCGGGTCCTACGAGCAGTACTTC.